This is a list of T cell receptor beta chains from one sample in a study of T cell changes during pregnancy in multiple sclerosis. Libraries were prepared by immunoSEQ multiplex PCR; TCRdb keeps only in-frame clonotypes and omits some of them. This table has some 39,000 clones, over 75% appearing once. The input for sequencing was CD8+ T cells from peripheral blood mononuclear cells, taken in the first trimester of pregnancy. Receptors were obtained from a female donor with multiple sclerosis, enrolled in a pregnancy study. CDR3s include the opening cysteine and the closing phenylalanine or tryptophan. A D gene is named only where the DNA matches it firmly. Only some rows state a clone size, as once, few, many or a class for expanded clones.

13 TRBJ1-5 NA TRBV6-1 few CASSDGRDQPQHF TGTGCCAGCAGTGATGGGCGAGATCAGCCCCAGCATTTT
15 TRBJ1-2 NA TRBV12-2 NA CASRLYRGITYGYTF TGTGCAAGTCGCTTATATAGGGGGATCACCTATGGCTACACCTTC
13 TRBJ2-2 TRBD1 TRBV30 NA CAWGQGAGGELFF TGTGCCTGGGGGCAGGGGGCAGGCGGGGAGCTGTTTTTT
15 TRBJ2-7 NA TRBV7-9 NA CASSLGAGGNAEQYF TGTGCCAGCAGCTTAGGGGCTGGGGGGAACGCCGAGCAGTACTTC
16 TRBJ2-2 NA TRBV7-2 NA CASSFEVGRVTGELFF TGTGCCAGCAGCTTTGAGGTCGGCAGGGTCACCGGGGAGCTGTTTTTT
14 TRBJ1-1 TRBD1 TRBV7-6 once CASSLGTGPTEAFF TGTGCCAGCAGCTTAGGGACAGGGCCCACTGAAGCTTTCTTT
15 TRBJ1-3 TRBD1 TRBV6-1 NA CASSEAPGGADTIYF TGTGCCAGCAGTGAAGCACCAGGGGGCGCGGACACCATATATTTT
14 TRBJ2-5 TRBD2 TRBV27 NA CASSPLGTRETQYF TGTGCCAGCAGTCCACTAGGGACTAGAGAGACCCAGTACTTC
18 TRBJ1-6 NA TRBV7-2 NA CASSWHRELGSYNSPLHF TGTGCCAGCAGCTGGCACAGGGAATTAGGCTCCTATAATTCACCCCTCCACTTT
16 TRBJ1-2 TRBD1 TRBV4-2 many CASSQDRMGQGDGYTF TGTGCCAGCAGCCAAGATCGGATGGGACAGGGGGATGGCTACACCTTC
13 TRBJ2-1 NA TRBV7-8 NA CASSLGQHNEQFF TGTGCCAGCAGCTTAGGACAGCACAATGAGCAGTTCTTC
16 TRBJ1-2 TRBD1 TRBV9 once CASSVGGTGVGYGYTF TGTGCCAGCAGCGTAGGGGGGACAGGGGTTGGATATGGCTACACCTTC
15 TRBJ2-1 TRBD1 TRBV6-4 NA CASATGTGDGDEQFF TGTGCCAGCGCTACCGGTACAGGGGATGGAGATGAGCAGTTCTTC
14 TRBJ2-1 TRBD2 TRBV5-1 NA CASSTLAGKDEQFF TGCGCCAGCAGCACTTTAGCGGGCAAAGATGAGCAGTTCTTC
15 TRBJ2-1 TRBD2 TRBV2 NA CASKAGGEIFHEQFF TGTGCCAGCAAAGCGGGGGGCGAGATATTCCATGAGCAGTTCTTC
10 TRBJ1-1 NA TRBV19 NA CASSGAEAFF TGTGCCAGTAGTGGAGCTGAAGCTTTCTTT
15 TRBJ2-1 NA TRBV15 NA CATSPGGPSYNEQFF TGTGCCACCAGCCCCGGGGGACCGTCCTACAATGAGCAGTTCTTC
11 TRBJ1-1 NA TRBV7-9 NA CASSLQVEAFF TGTGCCAGCAGCTTACAGGTTGAAGCTTTCTTT
14 TRBJ2-3 TRBD1 TRBV29-1 NA CSVTGQYSTDTQYF TGCAGCGTTACGGGACAGTATAGCACAGATACGCAGTATTTT
15 TRBJ1-1 NA TRBV6-5 NA CASSFGGDLNTEAFF TGTGCCAGCAGTTTCGGGGGGGACCTGAACACTGAAGCTTTCTTT
15 TRBJ2-1 TRBD2 TRBV7-3 NA CASSATSGGANEQFF TGTGCCAGCAGCGCCACTAGCGGGGGGGCCAATGAGCAGTTCTTC
18 TRBJ2-7 NA TRBV4-1 NA CASSQEVGGPNSLYEQYF TGCGCCAGCAGCCAAGAGGTCGGGGGTCCAAACAGTCTCTACGAGCAGTACTTC
15 TRBJ2-7 TRBD1 TRBV9 NA CASSVAGTGHYEQYF TGTGCCAGCAGCGTAGCTGGGACAGGGCATTACGAGCAGTACTTC
13 TRBJ1-1 NA TRBV7-9 NA CASGEYMNTEAFF TGTGCCAGCGGAGAGTACATGAACACTGAAGCTTTCTTT
13 TRBJ1-2 NA TRBV5-1 NA CASSPDSLRGYTF TGCGCCAGCAGCCCAGACAGTCTACGGGGCTACACCTTC
16 TRBJ2-2 TRBD1 TRBV11-2 NA CASSWGQGGNTGELFF TGTGCCAGCAGCTGGGGACAGGGAGGGAACACCGGGGAGCTGTTTTTT
14 TRBJ2-7 NA TRBV19 NA CASSTISPPYEQYF TGTGCCAGTAGTACTATATCGCCACCCTACGAGCAGTACTTC
14 TRBJ1-3 NA TRBV6-5 NA CASSYRESGNTIYF TGTGCCAGCAGTTATCGGGAGTCTGGAAACACCATATATTTT